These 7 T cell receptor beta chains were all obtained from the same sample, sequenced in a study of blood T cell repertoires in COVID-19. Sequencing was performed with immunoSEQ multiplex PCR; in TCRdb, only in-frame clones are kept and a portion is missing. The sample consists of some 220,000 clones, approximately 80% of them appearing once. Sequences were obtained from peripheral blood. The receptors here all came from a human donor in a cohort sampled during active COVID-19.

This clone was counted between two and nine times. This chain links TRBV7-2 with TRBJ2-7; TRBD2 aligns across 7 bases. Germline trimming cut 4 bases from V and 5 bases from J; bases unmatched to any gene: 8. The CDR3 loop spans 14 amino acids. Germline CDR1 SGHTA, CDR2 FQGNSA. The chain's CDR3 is CASSSTSDRDEQYF. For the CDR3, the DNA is TGTGCCAGCAGCTCCACTAGCGACCGTGACGAGCAGTACTTC.

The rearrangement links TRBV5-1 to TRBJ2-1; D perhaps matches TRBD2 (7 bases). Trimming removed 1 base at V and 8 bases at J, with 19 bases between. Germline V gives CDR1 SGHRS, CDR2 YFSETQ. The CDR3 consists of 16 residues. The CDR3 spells CASSLSTGGRNDEQFF. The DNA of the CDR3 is TGCGCCAGCAGCTTGAGTACGGGGGGCCGCAACGATGAGCAGTTCTTC. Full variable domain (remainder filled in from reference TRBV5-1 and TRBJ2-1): KAGVTQTPRYLIKTRGQQVTLSCSPISGHRSVSWYQQTPGQGLQFLFEYFSETQRNKGNFPGRFSGRQFSNSRSEMNVSTLELGDSALYLCASSLSTGGRNDEQFFGPGTRLTVL.

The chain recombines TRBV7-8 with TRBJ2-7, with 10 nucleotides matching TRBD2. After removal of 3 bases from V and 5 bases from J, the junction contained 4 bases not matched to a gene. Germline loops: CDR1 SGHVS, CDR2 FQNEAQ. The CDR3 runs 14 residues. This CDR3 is CASSLGLAIDEQYF. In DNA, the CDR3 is TGTGCCAGCAGCTTGGGACTAGCGATAGACGAGCAGTACTTC.

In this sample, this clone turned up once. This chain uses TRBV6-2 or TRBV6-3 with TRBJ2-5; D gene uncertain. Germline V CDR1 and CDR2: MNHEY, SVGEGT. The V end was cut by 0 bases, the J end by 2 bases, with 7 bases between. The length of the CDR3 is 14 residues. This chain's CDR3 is CASSYSSGQETQYF. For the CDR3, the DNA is TGTGCCAGCAGTTACTCATCCGGGCAAGAGACCCAGTACTTC.

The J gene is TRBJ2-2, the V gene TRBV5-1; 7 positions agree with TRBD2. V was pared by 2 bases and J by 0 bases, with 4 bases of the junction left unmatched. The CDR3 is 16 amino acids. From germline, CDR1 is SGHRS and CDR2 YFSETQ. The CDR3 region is CASSFLAGSNTGELFF. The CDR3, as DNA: TGCGCCAGCAGCTTTTTAGCGGGTTCGAACACCGGGGAGCTGTTTTTT.

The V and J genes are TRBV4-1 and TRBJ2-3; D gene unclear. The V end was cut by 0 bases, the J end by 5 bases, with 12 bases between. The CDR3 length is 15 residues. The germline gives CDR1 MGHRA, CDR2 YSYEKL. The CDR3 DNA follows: TGCGCCAGCAGCCAAGAAGGCAGGTCGAGAGATACGCAGTATTTT. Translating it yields CASSQEGRSRDTQYF.

The CDR3 region has the DNA TGTGCCAGCAGCCATAGGAGGGACAGGGGTTCTGAAGCTTTCTTT. This codes for CASSHRRDRGSEAFF. This rearrangement joins TRBV14 to TRBJ1-1, with 10 positions matching TRBD1. Trimming removed 3 bases from V and 6 bases from J; junction bases left unmatched: 7. CDR1 is SGHDN and CDR2 is FVKESK in the germline V gene. This CDR3 has 15 residues. The complete variable domain, with remaining parts taken from reference TRBV14 and TRBJ1-1, reads EAGVTQFPSHSVIEKGQTVTLRCDPISGHDNLYWYRRVMGKEIKFLLHFVKESKQDESGMPNNRFLAERTGGTYSTLKVQPAELEDSGVYFCASSHRRDRGSEAFFGQGTRLTVV.